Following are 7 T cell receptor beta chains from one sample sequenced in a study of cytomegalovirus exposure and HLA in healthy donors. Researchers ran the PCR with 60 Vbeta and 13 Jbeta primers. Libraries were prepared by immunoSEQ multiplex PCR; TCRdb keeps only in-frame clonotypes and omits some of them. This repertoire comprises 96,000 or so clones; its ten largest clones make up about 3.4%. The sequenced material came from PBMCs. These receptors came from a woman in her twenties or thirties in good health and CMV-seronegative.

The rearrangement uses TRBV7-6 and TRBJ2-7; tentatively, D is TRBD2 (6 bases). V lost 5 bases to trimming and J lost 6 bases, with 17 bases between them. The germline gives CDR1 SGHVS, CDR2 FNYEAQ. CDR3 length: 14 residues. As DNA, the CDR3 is TGTGCCAGCAGCCCAAGACTAGATCCCATCGAGCAGTACTTC. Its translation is CASSPRLDPIEQYF.

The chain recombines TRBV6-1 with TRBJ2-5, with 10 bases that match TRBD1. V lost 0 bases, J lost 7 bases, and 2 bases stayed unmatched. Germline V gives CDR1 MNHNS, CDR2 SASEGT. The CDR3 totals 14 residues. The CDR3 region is CASSEAGTGVTQYF. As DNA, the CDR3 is TGTGCCAGCAGTGAAGCAGGGACAGGGGTGACCCAGTACTTC.

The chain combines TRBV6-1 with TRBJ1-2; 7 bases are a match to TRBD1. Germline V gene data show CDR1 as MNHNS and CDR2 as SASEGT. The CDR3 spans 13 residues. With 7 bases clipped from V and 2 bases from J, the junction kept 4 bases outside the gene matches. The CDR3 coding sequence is TGTGCCAGCACTCGAGGGGGCAACTATGGCTACACCTTC. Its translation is CASTRGGNYGYTF.

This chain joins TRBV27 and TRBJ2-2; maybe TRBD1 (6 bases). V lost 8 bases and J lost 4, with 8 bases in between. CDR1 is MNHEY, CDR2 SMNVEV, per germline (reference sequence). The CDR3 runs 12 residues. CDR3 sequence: CASLGGTGELFF. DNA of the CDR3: TGTGCCAGCCTAGGGGGCACCGGGGAGCTGTTTTTT.

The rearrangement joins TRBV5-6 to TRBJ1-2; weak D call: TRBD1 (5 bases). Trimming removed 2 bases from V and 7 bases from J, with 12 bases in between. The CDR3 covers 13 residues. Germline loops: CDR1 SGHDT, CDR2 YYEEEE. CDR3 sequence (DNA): TGTGCCAGCAGCTTAAGCAGGGTGCGTGGCTACACCTTC. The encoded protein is CASSLSRVRGYTF.

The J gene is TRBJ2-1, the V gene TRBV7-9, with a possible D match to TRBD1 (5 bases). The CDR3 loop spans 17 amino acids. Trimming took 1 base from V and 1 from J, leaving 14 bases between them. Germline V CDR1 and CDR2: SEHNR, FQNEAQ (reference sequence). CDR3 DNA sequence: TGTGCCAGCAGCTTAGATCGGACATGGATTTCCTACAATGAGCAGTTCTTC. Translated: CASSLDRTWISYNEQFF.

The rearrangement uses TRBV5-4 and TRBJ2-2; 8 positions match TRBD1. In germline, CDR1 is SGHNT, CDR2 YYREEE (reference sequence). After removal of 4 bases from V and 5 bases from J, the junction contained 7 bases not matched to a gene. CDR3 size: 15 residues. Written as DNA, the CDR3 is TGTGCCAGCAGCCTTACAGGGGGGCGTACCGGGGAGCTGTTTTTT. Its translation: CASSLTGGRTGELFF.